The clone carrying this T cell receptor beta chain was counted ten times or more. Its antigen is undetermined. Using immunoSEQ multiplex PCR, the repertoire was profiled, and TCRdb retains in-frame clones only, with some absent. Of more than 85,000 clones in the sample, 74% were seen once. The sample belongs to a study of CD8 T cell repertoires and HIV-1 epitope variants. Study-level background: Twenty-five autologous and known Gag and Nef epitope variant peptides each stimulated T cells separately. An approximately 11-day culture received IL-2, IL-7 and IL-15 on days 3 and 7. Separate from the cultures, 1M uncultured T cells served as baseline.

Germline CDR1 and CDR2: MNHEY and SVGAGI. The CDR3 is 13 amino acids. V lost 5 bases to trimming and J lost 7 bases; unmatched junction nucleotides: 7. Regarding the study as a whole: Fewer than ten TCR beta clonotypes were antigen-specific, 5 to 7 apparently recognizing autologous or escape variants.

The chain links TRBV6-5 to TRBJ1-1; 7 nucleotides match TRBD1. This sequence originates from a male donor with HIV. The sample was uncultured baseline CD8+ T cells from peripheral blood mononuclear cells (PBMCs). CDR3 in amino acids: CASSTGAGIEAFF. The DNA of the CDR3 is TGTGCCAGCAGTACAGGGGCGGGGATTGAAGCTTTCTTT.